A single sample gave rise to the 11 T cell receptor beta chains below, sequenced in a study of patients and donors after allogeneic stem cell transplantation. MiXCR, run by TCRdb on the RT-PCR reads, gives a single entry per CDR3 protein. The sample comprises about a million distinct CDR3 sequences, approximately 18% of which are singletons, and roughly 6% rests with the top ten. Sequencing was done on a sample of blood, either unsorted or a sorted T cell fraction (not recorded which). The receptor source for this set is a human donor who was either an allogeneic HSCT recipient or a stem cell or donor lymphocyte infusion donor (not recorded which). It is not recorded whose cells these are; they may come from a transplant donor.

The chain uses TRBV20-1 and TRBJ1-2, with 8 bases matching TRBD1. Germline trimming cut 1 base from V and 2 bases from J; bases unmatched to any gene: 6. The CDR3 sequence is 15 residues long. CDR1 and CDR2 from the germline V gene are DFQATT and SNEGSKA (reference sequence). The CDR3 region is CSARGGDRGNYGYTF. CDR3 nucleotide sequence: TGCAGTGCTAGAGGTGGAGACAGGGGAAACTATGGCTACACCTTC.

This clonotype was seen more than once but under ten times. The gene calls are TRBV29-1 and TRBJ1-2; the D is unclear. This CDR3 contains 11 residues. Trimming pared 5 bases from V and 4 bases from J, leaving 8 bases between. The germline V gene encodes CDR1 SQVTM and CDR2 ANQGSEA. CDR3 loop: CSVLQFYGYTF. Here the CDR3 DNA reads TGCAGCGTTCTACAGTTCTATGGCTACACCTTC.

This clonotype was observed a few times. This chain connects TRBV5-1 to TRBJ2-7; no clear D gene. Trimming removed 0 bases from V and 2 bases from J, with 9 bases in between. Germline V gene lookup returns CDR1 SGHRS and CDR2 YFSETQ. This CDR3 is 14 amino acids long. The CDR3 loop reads CASSLASTTYEQYF. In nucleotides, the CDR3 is TGCGCCAGCAGCTTGGCTTCCACAACCTACGAGCAGTACTTC.

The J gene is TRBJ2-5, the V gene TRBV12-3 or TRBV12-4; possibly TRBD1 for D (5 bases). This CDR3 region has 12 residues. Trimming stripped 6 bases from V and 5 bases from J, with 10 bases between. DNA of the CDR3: TGTGCCAGCAGCCGACAGAGGGAGACCCAGTACTTC. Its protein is CASSRQRETQYF.

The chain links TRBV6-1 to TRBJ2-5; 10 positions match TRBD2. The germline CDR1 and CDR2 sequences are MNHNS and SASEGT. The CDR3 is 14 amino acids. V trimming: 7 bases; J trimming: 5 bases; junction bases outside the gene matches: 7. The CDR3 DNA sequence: TGTGCCAGCATGGGTCTAGCGGGAGTGGAGACCCAGTACTTC. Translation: CASMGLAGVETQYF.

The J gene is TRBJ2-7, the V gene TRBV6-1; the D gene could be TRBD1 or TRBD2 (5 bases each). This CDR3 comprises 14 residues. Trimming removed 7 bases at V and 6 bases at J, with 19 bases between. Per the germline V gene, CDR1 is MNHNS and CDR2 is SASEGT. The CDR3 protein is CASTYGDLDCEQYF. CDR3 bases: TGTGCCAGCACCTACGGGGACCTAGATTGCGAGCAGTACTTC.

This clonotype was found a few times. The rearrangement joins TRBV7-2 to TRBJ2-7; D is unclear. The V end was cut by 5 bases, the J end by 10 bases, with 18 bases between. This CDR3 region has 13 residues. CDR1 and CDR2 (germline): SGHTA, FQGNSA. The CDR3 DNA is TGTGCCAGCAGCGCCGCGGTGCAGGCCGAACAGTACTTC. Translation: CASSAAVQAEQYF.

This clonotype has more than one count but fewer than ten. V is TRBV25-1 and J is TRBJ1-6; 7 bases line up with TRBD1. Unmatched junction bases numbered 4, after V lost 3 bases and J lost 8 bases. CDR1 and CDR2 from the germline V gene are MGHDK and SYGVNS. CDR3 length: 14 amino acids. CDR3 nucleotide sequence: TGTGCCAGCAGTGAGCGGGACAGATATTCACCCCTCCACTTT. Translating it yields CASSERDRYSPLHF.

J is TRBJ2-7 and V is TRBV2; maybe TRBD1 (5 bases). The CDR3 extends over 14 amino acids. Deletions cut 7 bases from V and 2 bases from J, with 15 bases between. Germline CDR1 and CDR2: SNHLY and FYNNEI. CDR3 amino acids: CASKDRQGPYEQYF. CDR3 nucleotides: TGTGCCAGCAAAGACCGTCAGGGCCCCTACGAGCAGTACTTC. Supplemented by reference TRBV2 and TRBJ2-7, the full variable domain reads EPEVTQTPSHQVTQMGQEVILRCVPISNHLYFYWYRQILGQKVEFLVSFYNNEISEKSEIFDDQFSVERPDGSNFTLKIRSTKLEDSAMYFCASKDRQGPYEQYFGPGTRLTVT.

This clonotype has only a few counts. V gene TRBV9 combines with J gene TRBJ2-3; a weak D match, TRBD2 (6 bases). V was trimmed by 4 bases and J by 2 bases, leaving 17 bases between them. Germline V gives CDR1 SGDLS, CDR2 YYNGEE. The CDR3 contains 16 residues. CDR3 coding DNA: TGTGCCAGCAGCCTTCGTGGTAGCGGTGCCACAGATACGCAGTATTTT. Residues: CASSLRGSGATDTQYF.

The CDR3 reads CASSLDGGRSYEQYF. As DNA, the CDR3 is TGCGCCAGCAGCTTGGATGGGGGAAGGTCCTACGAGCAGTACTTC. The rearrangement uses TRBV5-1 and TRBJ2-7; D is possibly TRBD1 or TRBD2 (5 bases each). Trimming left V 0 bases short and J 1 base short, with 11 bases between. CDR3 length equals 15 residues. Germline V lookup: CDR1 SGHRS, CDR2 YFSETQ.